The clone carrying this TCR beta chain was seen just once. The antigen remains undetermined. The data derive from a study of cytomegalovirus exposure and HLA in healthy donors. The overall study: HLA-typed donors were the source of approximately 80 million unique TCRs held in an early data release. Among the roughly 370 genotyped donors, approximately 82% were placed in the Caucasian-associated ancestry cluster. Study outcomes and limitations: Under 20,000 TCR beta sequences were associated with HLA alleles at 0.05 false discovery rate in a later analysis. V- and J-gene trimming of TCR beta was linked (in a later analysis) to a missense DCLRE1C variant.

Primers for the PCR totalled 60 Vbeta and 13 Jbeta. Method: immunoSEQ multiplex PCR; TCRdb's copy keeps in-frame clones and lacks some. The data show some 150,000 clones, approximately 70% seen once. The CDR3 runs 15 residues. Deletions cut 3 bases from V and 5 bases from J, with 17 bases between. In germline, CDR1 is SGDLS, CDR2 YYNGEE. The sequenced sample was PBMCs. The sequence was collected from a woman in her fifties or sixties in good health and CMV-seropositive. V gene TRBV9 combines with J gene TRBJ2-5; D is possibly TRBD2 (5 bases). CDR3 bases: TGTGCCAGCAGCGCAGCAGGCGGTCTAGCTGAGACCCAGTACTTC. Amino acids: CASSAAGGLAETQYF. The complete variable domain, with remaining parts taken from reference TRBV9 and TRBJ2-5, reads DSGVTQTPKHLITATGQRVTLRCSPRSGDLSVYWYQQSLDQGLQFLIQYYNGEERAKGNILERFSAQQFPDLHSELNLSSLELGDSALYFCASSAAGGLAETQYFGPGTRLLVL.